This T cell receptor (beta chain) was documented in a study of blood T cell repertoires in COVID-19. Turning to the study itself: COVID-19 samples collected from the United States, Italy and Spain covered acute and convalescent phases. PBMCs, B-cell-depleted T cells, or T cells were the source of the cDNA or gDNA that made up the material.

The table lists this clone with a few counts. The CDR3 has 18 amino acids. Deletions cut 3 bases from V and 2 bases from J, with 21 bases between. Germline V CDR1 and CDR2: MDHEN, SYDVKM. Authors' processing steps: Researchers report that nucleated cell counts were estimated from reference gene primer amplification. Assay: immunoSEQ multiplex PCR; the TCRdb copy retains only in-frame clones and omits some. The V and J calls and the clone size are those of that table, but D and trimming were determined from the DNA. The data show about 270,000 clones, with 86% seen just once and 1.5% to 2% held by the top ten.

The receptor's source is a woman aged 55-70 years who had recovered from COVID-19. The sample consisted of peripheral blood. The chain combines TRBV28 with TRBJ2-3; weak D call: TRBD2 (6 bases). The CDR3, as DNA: TGTGCCAGCAGTTTTAGGCTTCGCGGGGCCCTGGACACAGATACGCAGTATTTT. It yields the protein CASSFRLRGALDTDTQYF.